This T cell receptor (beta chain) was sequenced for a study of blood T cell repertoires in COVID-19. The wider study: Researchers got acute and convalescent COVID-19 samples from the United States, Italy and Spain. PBMCs, B-cell-depleted T cells, or T cells were the source of the cDNA or gDNA that made up the material.

Authors' processing steps: Estimation of nucleated cell counts relied on the amplification of reference gene primers. The method was immunoSEQ multiplex PCR; TCRdb's version includes in-frame clones alone and lacks a portion of them. The V and J calls and clone size were taken over from that table, and D and trimming were inferred from the DNA. The sample has roughly 100,000 clones; around four fifths are singletons. This CDR3 has 13 amino acids. Germline CDR1 is SNHLY and CDR2 is FYNNEI. V was pared by 7 bases and J by 0 bases, with 8 bases between. This clone was picked up one time. The TCR was taken from a man between 65 and 85 years old with acute or convalescent COVID-19. Sequencing used peripheral blood. The rearrangement joins TRBV2 to TRBJ2-3; a weak D match, TRBD1 (5 bases). In nucleotides, the CDR3 is TGTGCCAGCAAAACAGGTAGCACAGATACGCAGTATTTT. This encodes CASKTGSTDTQYF.